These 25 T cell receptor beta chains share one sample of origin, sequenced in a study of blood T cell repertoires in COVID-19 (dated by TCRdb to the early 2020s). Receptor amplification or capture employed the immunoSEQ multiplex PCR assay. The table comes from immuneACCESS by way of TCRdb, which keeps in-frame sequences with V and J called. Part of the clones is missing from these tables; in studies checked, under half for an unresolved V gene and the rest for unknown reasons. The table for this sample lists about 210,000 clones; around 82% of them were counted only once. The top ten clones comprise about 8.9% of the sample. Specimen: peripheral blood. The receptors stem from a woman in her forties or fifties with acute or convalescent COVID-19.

In DNA, the CDR3 is TGTGCCAGCAGCTCGAGAGCGGGTCCCGTTAAAATCTACGAGCAGTACTTC. It specifies CASSSRAGPVKIYEQYF. The chain recombines TRBV9 with TRBJ2-7, with TRBD2 as a possible D gene (6 bases). V lost 4 bases, J lost 3 bases, and 23 bases lay in between. Germline V gene lookup returns CDR1 SGDLS and CDR2 YYNGEE. The CDR3 consists of 17 residues. The full variable domain, completed using reference TRBV9 and TRBJ2-7, is DSGVTQTPKHLITATGQRVTLRCSPRSGDLSVYWYQQSLDQGLQFLIQYYNGEERAKGNILERFSAQQFPDLHSELNLSSLELGDSALYFCASSSRAGPVKIYEQYFGPGTRLTVT.

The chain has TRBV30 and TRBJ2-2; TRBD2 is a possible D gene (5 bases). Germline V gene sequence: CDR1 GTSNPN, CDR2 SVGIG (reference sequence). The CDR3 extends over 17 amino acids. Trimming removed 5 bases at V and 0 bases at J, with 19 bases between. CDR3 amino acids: CAWARALSAPNTGELFF. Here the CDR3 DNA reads TGTGCCTGGGCACGTGCCCTTAGCGCACCGAACACCGGGGAGCTGTTTTTT.

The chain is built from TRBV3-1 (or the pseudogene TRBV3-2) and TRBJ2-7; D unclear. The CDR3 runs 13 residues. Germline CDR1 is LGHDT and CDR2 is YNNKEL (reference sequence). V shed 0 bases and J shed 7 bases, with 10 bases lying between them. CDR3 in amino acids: CASSQELAREQYF. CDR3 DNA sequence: TGTGCCAGCAGCCAAGAACTCGCGAGGGAGCAGTACTTC.

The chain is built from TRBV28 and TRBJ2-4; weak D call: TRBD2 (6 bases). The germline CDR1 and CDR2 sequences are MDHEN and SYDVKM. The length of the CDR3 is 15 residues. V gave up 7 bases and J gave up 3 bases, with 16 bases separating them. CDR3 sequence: CASTTRGGGKNIQYF. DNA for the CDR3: TGTGCCAGCACCACACGGGGAGGTGGCAAAAACATTCAGTACTTC.

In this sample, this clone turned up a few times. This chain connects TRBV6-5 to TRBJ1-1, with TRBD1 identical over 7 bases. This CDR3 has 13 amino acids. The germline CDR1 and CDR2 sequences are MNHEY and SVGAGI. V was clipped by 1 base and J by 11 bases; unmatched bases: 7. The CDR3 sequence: CASSYLLQGRAFF. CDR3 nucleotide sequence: TGTGCCAGCAGTTACTTATTACAGGGGCGGGCTTTCTTT.

This chain's CDR3 is CASSKTPGGGNTGELFF. DNA for the CDR3: TGTGCCAGTAGTAAAACGCCGGGGGGAGGAAACACCGGGGAGCTGTTTTTT. This sequence joins TRBV19 and TRBJ2-2, with 7 bases identical to TRBD2. The V segment lost 4 bases and the J segment 2 bases; nucleotides outside the gene matches: 10. The CDR3 runs to 17 residues. The germline V gene encodes CDR1 LNHDA and CDR2 SQIVND (reference sequence).

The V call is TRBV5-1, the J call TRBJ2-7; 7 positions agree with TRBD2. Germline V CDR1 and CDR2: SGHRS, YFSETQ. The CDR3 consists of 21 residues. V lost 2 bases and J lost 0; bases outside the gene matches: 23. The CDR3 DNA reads TGCGCCAGCAGCTTTGGACCGATGTTGGTGCGGGAGTTCTCCTCCTCCTACGAGCAGTACTTC. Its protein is CASSFGPMLVREFSSSYEQYF. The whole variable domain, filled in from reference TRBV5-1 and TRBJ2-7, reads KAGVTQTPRYLIKTRGQQVTLSCSPISGHRSVSWYQQTPGQGLQFLFEYFSETQRNKGNFPGRFSGRQFSNSRSEMNVSTLELGDSALYLCASSFGPMLVREFSSSYEQYFGPGTRLTVT.

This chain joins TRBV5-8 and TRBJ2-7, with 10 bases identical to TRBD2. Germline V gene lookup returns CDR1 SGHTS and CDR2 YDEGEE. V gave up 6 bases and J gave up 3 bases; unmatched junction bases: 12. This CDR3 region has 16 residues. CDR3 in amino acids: CASKEREGRNSYEQYF. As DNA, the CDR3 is TGTGCCAGCAAGGAGCGGGAGGGCCGGAATAGCTACGAGCAGTACTTC.

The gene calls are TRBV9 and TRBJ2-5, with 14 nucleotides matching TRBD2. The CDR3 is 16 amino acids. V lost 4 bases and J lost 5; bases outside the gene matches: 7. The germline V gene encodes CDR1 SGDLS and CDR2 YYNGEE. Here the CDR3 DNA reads TGTGCCAGCAGCCCAGGACTAGCGGGAGGCTCGGAGACCCAGTACTTC. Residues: CASSPGLAGGSETQYF.

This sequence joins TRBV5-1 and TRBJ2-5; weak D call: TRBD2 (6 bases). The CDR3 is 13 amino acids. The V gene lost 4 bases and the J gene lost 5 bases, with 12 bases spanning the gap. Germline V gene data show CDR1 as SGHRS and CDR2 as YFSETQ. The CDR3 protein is CASSPTSSETQYF. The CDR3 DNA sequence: TGCGCCAGCAGCCCGACTAGTTCTGAGACCCAGTACTTC.

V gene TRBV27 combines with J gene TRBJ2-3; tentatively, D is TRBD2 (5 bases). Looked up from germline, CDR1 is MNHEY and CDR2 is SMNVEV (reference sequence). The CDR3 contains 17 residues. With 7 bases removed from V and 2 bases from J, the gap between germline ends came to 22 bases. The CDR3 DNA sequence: TGTGCCAGCACCGCCTCAACTTCGCTAGCTTACACAGATACGCAGTATTTT. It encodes CASTASTSLAYTDTQYF.

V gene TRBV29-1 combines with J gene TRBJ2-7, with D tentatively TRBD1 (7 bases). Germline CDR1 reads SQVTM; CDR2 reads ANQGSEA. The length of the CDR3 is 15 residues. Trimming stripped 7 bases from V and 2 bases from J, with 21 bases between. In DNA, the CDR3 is TGCAGCGCCGCCGGGGGTGGACAGGACCCCTACGAGCAGTACTTC. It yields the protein CSAAGGGQDPYEQYF.

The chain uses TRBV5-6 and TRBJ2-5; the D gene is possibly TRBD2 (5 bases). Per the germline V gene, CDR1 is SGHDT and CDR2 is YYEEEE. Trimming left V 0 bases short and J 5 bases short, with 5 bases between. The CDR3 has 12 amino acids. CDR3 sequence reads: CASSLAGETQYF. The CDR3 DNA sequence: TGTGCCAGCAGCTTGGCGGGGGAGACCCAGTACTTC.

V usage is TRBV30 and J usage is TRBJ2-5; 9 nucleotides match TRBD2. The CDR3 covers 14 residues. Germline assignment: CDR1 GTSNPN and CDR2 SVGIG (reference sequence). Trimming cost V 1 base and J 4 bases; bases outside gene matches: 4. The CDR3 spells CAWSGTAGGETQYF. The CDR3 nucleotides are TGTGCCTGGAGTGGAACAGCGGGAGGAGAGACCCAGTACTTC.

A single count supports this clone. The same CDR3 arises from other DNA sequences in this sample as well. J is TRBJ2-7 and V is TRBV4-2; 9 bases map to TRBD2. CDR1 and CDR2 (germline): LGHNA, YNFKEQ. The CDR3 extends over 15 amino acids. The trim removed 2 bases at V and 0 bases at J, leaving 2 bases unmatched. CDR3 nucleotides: TGTGCCAGCAGCCAAACTAGCGGGTCCTCCTACGAGCAGTACTTC. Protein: CASSQTSGSSYEQYF.

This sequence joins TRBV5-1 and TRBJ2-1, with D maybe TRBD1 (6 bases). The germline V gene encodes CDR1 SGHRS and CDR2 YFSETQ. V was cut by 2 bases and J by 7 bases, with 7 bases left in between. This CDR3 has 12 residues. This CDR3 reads CASSFTGNEQFF. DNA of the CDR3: TGCGCCAGCAGCTTTACAGGGAATGAGCAGTTCTTC.

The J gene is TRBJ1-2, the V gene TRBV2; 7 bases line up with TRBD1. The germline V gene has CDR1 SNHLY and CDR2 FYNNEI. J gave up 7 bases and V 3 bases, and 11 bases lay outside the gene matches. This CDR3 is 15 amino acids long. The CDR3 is CASSEVEGAQSGYTF. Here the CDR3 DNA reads TGTGCCAGCAGTGAGGTGGAGGGGGCGCAGAGTGGCTACACCTTC. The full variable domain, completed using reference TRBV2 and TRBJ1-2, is EPEVTQTPSHQVTQMGQEVILRCVPISNHLYFYWYRQILGQKVEFLVSFYNNEISEKSEIFDDQFSVERPDGSNFTLKIRSTKLEDSAMYFCASSEVEGAQSGYTFGSGTRLTVV.

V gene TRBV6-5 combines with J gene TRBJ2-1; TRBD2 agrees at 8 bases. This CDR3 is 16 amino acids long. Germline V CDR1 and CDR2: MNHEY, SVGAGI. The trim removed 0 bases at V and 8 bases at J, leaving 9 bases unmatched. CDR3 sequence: CASSYSQVAGLDEQFF. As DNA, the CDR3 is TGTGCCAGCAGTTACTCTCAGGTAGCGGGACTCGATGAGCAGTTCTTC.

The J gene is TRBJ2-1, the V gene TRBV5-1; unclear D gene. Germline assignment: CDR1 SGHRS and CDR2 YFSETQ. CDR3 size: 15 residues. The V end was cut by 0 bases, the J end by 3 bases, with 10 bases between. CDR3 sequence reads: CASSLDSASYNEQFF. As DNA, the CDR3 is TGCGCCAGCAGCTTGGATTCCGCCAGCTACAATGAGCAGTTCTTC.

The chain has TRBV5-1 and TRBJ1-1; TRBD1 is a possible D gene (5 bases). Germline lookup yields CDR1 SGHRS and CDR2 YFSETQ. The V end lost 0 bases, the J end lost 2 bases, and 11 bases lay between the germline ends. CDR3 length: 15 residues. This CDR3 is CASSLGPGSNTEAFF. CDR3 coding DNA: TGCGCCAGCAGCTTGGGTCCAGGGTCAAACACTGAAGCTTTCTTT. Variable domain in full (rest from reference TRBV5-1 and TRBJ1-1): KAGVTQTPRYLIKTRGQQVTLSCSPISGHRSVSWYQQTPGQGLQFLFEYFSETQRNKGNFPGRFSGRQFSNSRSEMNVSTLELGDSALYLCASSLGPGSNTEAFFGQGTRLTVV.

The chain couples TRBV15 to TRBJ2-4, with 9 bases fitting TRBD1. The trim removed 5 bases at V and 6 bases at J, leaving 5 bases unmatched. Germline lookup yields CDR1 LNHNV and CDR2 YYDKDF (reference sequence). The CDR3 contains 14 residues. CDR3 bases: TGTGCCACCAGCGTGGGACAGGGACGAAACATTCAGTACTTC. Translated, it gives CATSVGQGRNIQYF.

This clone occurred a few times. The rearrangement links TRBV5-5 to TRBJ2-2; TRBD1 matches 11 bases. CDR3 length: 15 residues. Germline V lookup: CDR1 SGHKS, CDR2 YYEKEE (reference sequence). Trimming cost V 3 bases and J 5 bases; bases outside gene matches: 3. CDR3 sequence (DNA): TGTGCCAGCAGCTGGGACAGGGGGGCAACCGGGGAGCTGTTTTTT. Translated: CASSWDRGATGELFF.

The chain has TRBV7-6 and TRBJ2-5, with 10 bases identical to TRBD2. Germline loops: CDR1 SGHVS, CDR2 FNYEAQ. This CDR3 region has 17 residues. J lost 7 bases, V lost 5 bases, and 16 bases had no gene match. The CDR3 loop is CASSPGRLAGEGGTQYF. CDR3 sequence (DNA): TGTGCCAGCAGCCCTGGCCGCCTAGCGGGAGAGGGGGGGACCCAGTACTTC. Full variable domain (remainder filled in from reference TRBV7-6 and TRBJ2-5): GAGVSQSPRYKVTKRGQDVALRCDPISGHVSLYWYRQALGQGPEFLTYFNYEAQQDKSGLPNDRFSAERPEGSISTLTIQRTEQRDSAMYRCASSPGRLAGEGGTQYFGPGTRLLVL.

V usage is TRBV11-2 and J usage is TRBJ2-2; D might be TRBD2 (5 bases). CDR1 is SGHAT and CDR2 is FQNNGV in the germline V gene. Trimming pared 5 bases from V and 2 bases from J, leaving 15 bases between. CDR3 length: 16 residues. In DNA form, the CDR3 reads TGTGCCAGCAGCCTGCTCGACTACATTAACACCGGGGAGCTGTTTTTT. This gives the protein CASSLLDYINTGELFF.

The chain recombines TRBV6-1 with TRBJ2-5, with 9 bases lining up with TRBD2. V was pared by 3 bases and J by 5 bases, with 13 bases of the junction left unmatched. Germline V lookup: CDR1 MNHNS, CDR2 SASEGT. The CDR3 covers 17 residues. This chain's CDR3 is CASSDARGGSRGETQYF. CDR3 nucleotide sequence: TGTGCCAGCAGTGACGCGCGGGGGGGATCCCGGGGGGAGACCCAGTACTTC.